This T cell receptor beta chain came from a study of immune evolution from preneoplasia to lung adenocarcinoma. TCRdb keeps only in-frame clones here, not all; method: immunoSEQ multiplex PCR. The sample contains 9,500 to 13,000 clones, about nine tenths of which appear only once. V was pared by 1 base and J by 8 bases, with 9 bases between. CDR1 is SGHAT and CDR2 is FQNNGV in the germline V gene. The CDR3 has 13 residues. This clone was counted only a few times. Its antigen is not known. H&E slides confirmed each diagnosis, reviewed by two pathologists independently. Broader study findings: Top clone frequencies peaked in normal lung, apparently declining through invasive adenocarcinoma.

Sequencing was done on a sample of FFPE invasive lung adenocarcinoma tissue. The receptor was isolated from a person aged 65-85 years with invasive lung adenocarcinoma. This rearrangement joins TRBV11-2 to TRBJ2-1; D not certain. CDR3 region: CASSLVLFDEQFF. The DNA for the CDR3 is TGTGCCAGCAGCTTAGTTTTGTTTGATGAGCAGTTCTTC.